Presented here are 28 T cell receptor beta chains from one specimen sequenced in a study of tumor-infiltrating lymphocytes in localized non-small cell lung cancer. Measured with immunoSEQ multiplex PCR; TCRdb has only the in-frame clones, and not every one. The top ten clones hold around 4.5% of a sample with some 15,000 clones, 73% of them seen once. Material for sequencing was lung tumor tissue. Source of these receptors: a human donor with non-small cell lung cancer.

This chain uses TRBV9 with TRBJ2-3; D call uncertain. The germline gives CDR1 SGDLS, CDR2 YYNGEE. V was clipped by 4 bases and J by 2 bases, with 14 bases between them. This CDR3 comprises 15 residues. CDR3 in amino acids: CASSPFGRHTDTQYF. CDR3 bases: TGTGCCAGCAGCCCATTTGGACGGCACACAGATACGCAGTATTTT.

This chain links TRBV30 with TRBJ1-5; D possibly corresponds to TRBD1 (6 bases). Trimming shortened V by 3 bases and J by 2 bases, and 8 bases separated the two germline ends. Per the germline V gene, CDR1 is GTSNPN and CDR2 is SVGIG (reference sequence). CDR3 length equals 13 residues. The chain's CDR3 is CAWSGGGNQPQHF. The CDR3 nucleotides are TGTGCCTGGAGCGGGGGCGGCAATCAGCCCCAGCATTTT. The variable domain in full, completed from reference TRBV30 and TRBJ1-5, reads SQTIHQWPATLVQPVGSPLSLECTVEGTSNPNLYWYRQAAGRGLQLLFYSVGIGQISSEVPQNLSASRPQDRQFILSSKKLLLSDSGFYLCAWSGGGNQPQHFGDGTRLSIL.

This clone was recorded once. This chain connects TRBV28 to TRBJ2-5, with D possibly matching TRBD2 (6 bases). The CDR3 loop spans 14 amino acids. Germline values: CDR1 MDHEN, CDR2 SYDVKM. The ends were cut back, 9 bases at V and 5 bases at J, with 19 bases in the middle. The CDR3 nucleotides read TGTGCCAGTCGGGGACTTCTCTCAAGGGAGACCCAGTACTTC. This translates into CASRGLLSRETQYF.

This rearrangement joins TRBV18 to TRBJ2-7; 7 bases match TRBD2. Germline CDR1 reads KGHSH; CDR2 reads LQKENI. CDR3 length equals 14 residues. V trimming: 0 bases; J trimming: 9 bases; junction bases outside the gene matches: 8. CDR3 DNA: TGTGCCAGCTCACCACCGACGGGCGGGGGAGGGCAGTACTTC. It specifies CASSPPTGGGGQYF.

The J gene is TRBJ1-1, the V gene TRBV6-4; the D is unclear. Per germline, CDR1 MRHNA and CDR2 SNTAGT. Deletions cut 0 bases from V and 6 bases from J, with 14 bases between. This CDR3 spans 15 amino acids. CDR3 sequence: CASSDSQSRGPEAFF. As DNA, the CDR3 is TGTGCCAGCAGTGACTCCCAGTCACGAGGGCCTGAAGCTTTCTTT.

The CDR3 here is CASSRRGGHPDTSTDTQYF. CDR3 coding DNA: TGTGCCAGCAGCCGCCGCGGAGGGCATCCTGATACTAGCACAGATACGCAGTATTTT. The chain has TRBV7-3 and TRBJ2-3, with D perhaps TRBD2 (6 bases). The CDR3 runs to 19 residues. Germline loops: CDR1 SGHTA, CDR2 FQGTGA. The V end lost 5 bases, the J end lost 0 bases, and 24 bases lay between the germline ends.

The DNA of the CDR3 is TGTGCCAGTAGTATTGGGCGGGGCAGGGGGACGAACACCGGGGAGCTGTTTTTT. Amino acids: CASSIGRGRGTNTGELFF. The J gene is TRBJ2-2, the V gene TRBV19; D is perhaps TRBD1 (7 bases). Germline V gene data show CDR1 as LNHDA and CDR2 as SQIVND (reference sequence). Trimming shortened V by 3 bases and J by 0 bases, and 17 bases separated the two germline ends. The CDR3 spans 18 residues.

This clone came up a few times. This chain connects TRBV5-1 to TRBJ2-7, with D unresolved. The CDR3 is made up of 14 amino acids. V was clipped by 4 bases and J by 2 bases, with 13 bases between them. Germline V gene data show CDR1 as SGHRS and CDR2 as YFSETQ. CDR3: CASSQSGPPYEQYF. For the CDR3, the DNA is TGCGCCAGCAGCCAGTCTGGCCCTCCCTACGAGCAGTACTTC. Filled out from reference TRBV5-1 and TRBJ2-7, the complete variable domain reads KAGVTQTPRYLIKTRGQQVTLSCSPISGHRSVSWYQQTPGQGLQFLFEYFSETQRNKGNFPGRFSGRQFSNSRSEMNVSTLELGDSALYLCASSQSGPPYEQYFGPGTRLTVT.

This chain uses TRBV6-5 with TRBJ2-7, with D unresolved. Trimming shortened V by 5 bases and J by 4 bases, and 12 bases separated the two germline ends. The length of the CDR3 is 13 residues. The germline V gene encodes CDR1 MNHEY and CDR2 SVGAGI. This CDR3 reads CASSVGPPYEQYF. The DNA for the CDR3 is TGTGCCAGCAGTGTCGGACCGCCTTACGAGCAGTACTTC.

The V and J genes are TRBV5-6 and TRBJ2-7; D not resolved. V was clipped by 3 bases and J by 1 base, with 5 bases between them. CDR3 length: 12 amino acids. CDR1 is SGHDT, CDR2 YYEEEE, per germline. This CDR3 is CASSSYSYEQYF. The CDR3 DNA is TGTGCCAGCAGCTCTTATTCCTACGAGCAGTACTTC. The entire variable domain, with the rest obtained from reference TRBV5-6 and TRBJ2-7, is as follows: DAGVTQSPTHLIKTRGQQVTLRCSPKSGHDTVSWYQQALGQGPQFIFQYYEEEERQRGNFPDRFSGHQFPNYSSELNVNALLLGDSALYLCASSSYSYEQYFGPGTRLTVT.

This chain connects TRBV9 to TRBJ1-4; 8 nucleotides align to TRBD1. CDR1 and CDR2 (germline): SGDLS, YYNGEE. V lost 4 bases to trimming and J lost 8 bases; unmatched junction nucleotides: 16. The length of the CDR3 is 17 residues. The CDR3 protein is CASSPSDGQGRNEKLFF. The CDR3 nucleotides read TGTGCCAGCAGCCCATCCGATGGACAGGGACGTAACGAAAAACTGTTTTTT.

The rearrangement uses TRBV6-1 and TRBJ1-5; 10 positions agree with TRBD1. Trimming at V came to 6 bases and at J to 5 bases, leaving 4 bases not matched to a gene. CDR3 length: 14 amino acids. The germline V gene has CDR1 MNHNS and CDR2 SASEGT. In DNA form, the CDR3 reads TGTGCCAGCAGGGGGACAGGGGCATATCAGCCCCAGCATTTT. Encoded protein: CASRGTGAYQPQHF.

J is TRBJ1-1 and V is TRBV6-5; unclear D gene. The CDR3 has 15 amino acids. In germline, CDR1 is MNHEY, CDR2 SVGAGI. Trimming removed 0 bases from V and 0 bases from J, with 8 bases in between. The CDR3 loop reads CASSYSGIMNTEAFF. DNA for the CDR3: TGTGCCAGCAGTTACTCTGGCATAATGAACACTGAAGCTTTCTTT.

CDR3 bases: TGTGCCAGTAGTATAGTTGGACGAAGCACAGATACGCAGTATTTT. Translation gives CASSIVGRSTDTQYF. The chain has TRBV19 and TRBJ2-3; D gene uncertain. V lost 1 base to trimming and J lost 0 bases, with 8 bases between them. Germline V gives CDR1 LNHDA, CDR2 SQIVND (reference sequence). The CDR3 sequence is 15 residues long.

V and J are TRBV6-5 and TRBJ2-7; D possibly corresponds to TRBD1 (5 bases). The CDR3 runs 15 residues. V lost 2 bases to trimming and J lost 5 bases, with 16 bases between them. Germline loops: CDR1 MNHEY, CDR2 SVGAGI. DNA for the CDR3: TGTGCCAGCAGTTACGAGAGTAGGGGTATCCACGAGCAGTACTTC. It translates to CASSYESRGIHEQYF.

The rearrangement uses TRBV27 and TRBJ1-5; possibly TRBD1 for D (5 bases). The germline gives CDR1 MNHEY, CDR2 SMNVEV (reference sequence). The CDR3 has 15 residues. Between the trimmed V and J ends, which lost 6 bases and 0 bases, there was a span of 12 bases. The CDR3, as DNA: TGTGCCAGCAGGGCAGGGATACATAGCAATCAGCCCCAGCATTTT. Its protein product is CASRAGIHSNQPQHF.

The gene calls are TRBV19 and TRBJ2-4; 12 bases are shared with TRBD1. The germline V gene has CDR1 LNHDA and CDR2 SQIVND (reference sequence). The CDR3 consists of 16 residues. The junction had 14 bases not matched to a gene; V was cut back by 5 bases and J by 12 bases. The CDR3 DNA reads TGTGCCAGTAGTCCCGGGACAGGGGGCTCAGAGGAGCCTCAGTACTTC. Translating gives CASSPGTGGSEEPQYF.

The rearrangement joins TRBV29-1 to TRBJ2-2; TRBD2 aligns across 8 bases. Germline CDR1 SQVTM, CDR2 ANQGSEA. This CDR3 has 14 residues. The junction had 6 bases not matched to a gene; V was cut back by 6 bases and J by 3 bases. CDR3 sequence (DNA): TGCAGCGTGAAGGGACTAGGTGACACCGGGGAGCTGTTTTTT. As protein: CSVKGLGDTGELFF.

This clone was seen once. V usage is TRBV30 and J usage is TRBJ1-2, with 9 nucleotides matching TRBD1. Trimming removed 5 bases from V and 6 bases from J; junction bases left unmatched: 10. This CDR3 is built from 14 residues. CDR1 and CDR2 (germline): GTSNPN, SVGIG (reference sequence). The CDR3 region has the DNA TGTGCCTGGGAAAGTCGGGACAGGGCCCATGGCTACACCTTC. Its translation: CAWESRDRAHGYTF.

This clone has only one observation. The V gene is TRBV9, the J gene TRBJ2-5; 7 bases line up with TRBD2. The CDR3 is made up of 14 amino acids. CDR1 SGDLS and CDR2 YYNGEE come from the germline V gene. V lost 7 bases to trimming and J lost 4 bases; unmatched junction nucleotides: 10. The CDR3 loop reads CASGGGRIGETQYF. In nucleotides, the CDR3 is TGTGCCAGCGGCGGGGGACGGATTGGAGAGACCCAGTACTTC.

V and J are TRBV13 and TRBJ1-3; D possibly corresponds to TRBD1 (5 bases). This CDR3 has 17 residues. Germline loops: CDR1 PRHDT, CDR2 FYEKMQ (reference sequence). V lost 5 bases to trimming and J lost 0 bases, with 17 bases between them. Written as DNA, the CDR3 is TGTGCCAGCAGCGAAAAGTACAGGCGCATCTCTGGAAACACCATATATTTT. It codes for CASSEKYRRISGNTIYF.

The rearrangement links TRBV28 to TRBJ2-7; TRBD1 aligns across 8 bases. Germline trimming cut 3 bases from V and 5 bases from J; bases unmatched to any gene: 15. This CDR3 is built from 17 residues. Germline CDR1 and CDR2: MDHEN and SYDVKM. CDR3 residues: CASSFLGSQGAEDEQYF. CDR3 DNA sequence: TGTGCCAGCAGTTTTTTAGGTTCCCAGGGGGCTGAAGACGAGCAGTACTTC.

V gene TRBV2 combines with J gene TRBJ2-3, with 12 bases that match TRBD2. From germline, CDR1 is SNHLY and CDR2 FYNNEI. Losses at the gene ends were 3 bases for V and 7 bases for J; bases not matched to a gene: 5. The CDR3 sequence is 15 residues long. The CDR3 loop is CASSETSGGSHTQYF. CDR3 coding DNA: TGTGCCAGCAGTGAGACTAGCGGGGGATCTCATACGCAGTATTTT. Complete variable domain (other parts from reference TRBV2 and TRBJ2-3): EPEVTQTPSHQVTQMGQEVILRCVPISNHLYFYWYRQILGQKVEFLVSFYNNEISEKSEIFDDQFSVERPDGSNFTLKIRSTKLEDSAMYFCASSETSGGSHTQYFGPGTRLTVL.

The chain links TRBV13 to TRBJ2-1; D gene ambiguous. Germline CDR1 is PRHDT and CDR2 is FYEKMQ (reference sequence). Between the trimmed V and J ends, which lost 6 bases and 9 bases, there was a span of 15 bases. The CDR3 spans 13 residues. CDR3 nucleotide sequence: TGTGCCAGCAGAGCCTTGGGGTCGGGTGAGCAGTTCTTC. It specifies CASRALGSGEQFF.

The chain joins TRBV19 to TRBJ2-3, with 7 positions matching TRBD2. CDR3 length: 14 residues. Trimming at V came to 5 bases and at J to 4 bases, leaving 6 bases not matched to a gene. Germline V lookup: CDR1 LNHDA, CDR2 SQIVND (reference sequence). CDR3: CASSQERGSDTQYF. The CDR3, as DNA: TGTGCCAGTAGTCAAGAGCGGGGATCAGATACGCAGTATTTT.

The V call is TRBV5-8, the J call TRBJ2-1; TRBD1 is a possible D gene (6 bases). With 1 base removed from V and 5 bases from J, the gap between germline ends came to 10 bases. From germline, CDR1 is SGHTS and CDR2 YDEGEE. This CDR3 is 14 amino acids long. The DNA for the CDR3 is TGTGCCAGCAGCTTGTACAGGGACCACAATGAGCAGTTCTTC. It specifies CASSLYRDHNEQFF.

Only a few counts were recorded for this clone. The chain combines TRBV2 with TRBJ2-7, with 14 positions matching TRBD2. J gave up 2 bases and V 1 base, and 13 bases lay outside the gene matches. From germline, CDR1 is SNHLY and CDR2 FYNNEI. CDR3 length equals 20 residues. This chain's CDR3 is CASSEEVWTSGGPGPYEQYF. The DNA of the CDR3 is TGTGCCAGCAGTGAAGAGGTGTGGACTAGCGGGGGGCCCGGGCCCTACGAGCAGTACTTC.

This clone was observed a few times. The V gene is TRBV10-2, the J gene TRBJ1-5, with D hard to call. Trimming pared 6 bases from V and 5 bases from J, leaving 14 bases between. Germline CDR1 is WSHSY and CDR2 is SAAADI. The CDR3 runs to 14 residues. CDR3: CASSSDNSYQPQHF. CDR3 DNA sequence: TGCGCCAGCAGCTCTGACAATTCCTATCAGCCCCAGCATTTT.